What follows are 9 T cell receptor beta chains derived from one specimen sequenced in a study of shared clonotypes between healthy human individuals. Repertoires were generated with immunoSEQ multiplex PCR, while TCRdb's copy carries only in-frame clones and drops some. The sample includes about 2.1 million clones, about 92% of them seen just once. CD45RO-negative, CCR7-positively selected cells formed the naive CD8 fraction, excluding terminally differentiated effector memory CD45RA+ cells. Source material: naive CD8+ T cells from PBMCs. The origin of the receptors is a man between 18 and 29 years old in good health. Some clones in this sample may be carry-over from other donors' samples.

CDR3 bases: TGTGCCAGCAGTCCCGCCGGGACTCAAGAGACCCAGTACTTC. Amino acids: CASSPAGTQETQYF. The genes are TRBV6-5 and TRBJ2-5; D possibly corresponds to TRBD2 (6 bases). CDR1 is MNHEY, CDR2 SVGAGI, per germline. This CDR3 is built from 14 residues. The germline V and J ends were trimmed by 5 bases and 2 bases, with 12 bases remaining between them.

The table lists this clone with a count of one. The rearrangement uses TRBV4-3 and TRBJ2-1, with D perhaps assigned TRBD1 or TRBD2 (5 bases each). The CDR3 loop spans 13 amino acids. The V end lost 8 bases, the J end lost 2 bases, and 10 bases lay between the germline ends. Per the germline V gene, CDR1 is LGHNA and CDR2 is YSLEER. For the CDR3, the DNA is TGCGCCAGCGGGACCAGGCCCTACAATGAGCAGTTCTTC. This gives the protein CASGTRPYNEQFF.

This chain connects TRBV28 to TRBJ1-2; D remains unclear. Germline CDR1 reads MDHEN; CDR2 reads SYDVKM. V was shortened by 4 bases and J by 8 bases, with 23 bases between the two germline ends. The CDR3 sequence is 16 residues long. CDR3: CASSSPLHSWLDGYTF. The DNA of the CDR3 is TGTGCCAGCAGTTCCCCCCTTCACAGTTGGCTGGACGGCTACACCTTC.

This chain joins TRBV4-3 and TRBJ2-1, with 13 nucleotides matching TRBD2. Germline loops: CDR1 LGHNA, CDR2 YSLEER. V was clipped by 4 bases and J by 7 bases; unmatched bases: 10. The CDR3 spans 17 residues. The CDR3 here is CASSPGTSGNRLNEQFF. Written as DNA, the CDR3 is TGCGCCAGCAGCCCGGGGACTAGCGGGAATCGGCTGAATGAGCAGTTCTTC.

This chain connects TRBV5-5 to TRBJ2-7, with a possible D match to TRBD2 (5 bases). V lost 1 base, J lost 3 bases, and 11 bases lay in between. Germline CDR1 SGHKS, CDR2 YYEKEE (reference sequence). The CDR3 runs 14 residues. The CDR3 sequence is CASSLYRGNYEQYF. The CDR3 region has the DNA TGTGCCAGCAGCTTGTACCGGGGAAACTACGAGCAGTACTTC.

The V call is TRBV4-2, the J call TRBJ2-7, with D unclear. The CDR3 is made up of 16 amino acids. CDR1 is LGHNA, CDR2 YNFKEQ, per germline. V was trimmed by 3 bases and J by 2 bases, leaving 17 bases between them. The CDR3 DNA reads TGTGCCAGCAGCCAGGCTGTCCCGGGTCCTACCTACGAGCAGTACTTC. The encoded protein is CASSQAVPGPTYEQYF.

This chain uses TRBV9 with TRBJ2-7, with a tentative D call TRBD1 (6 bases). Germline CDR1 SGDLS, CDR2 YYNGEE. V was clipped by 4 bases and J by 0 bases, with 14 bases between them. The CDR3 spans 15 residues. The CDR3 DNA is TGTGCCAGCAGCCCTACGAGGGGGAGCTCCTACGAGCAGTACTTC. Translating it yields CASSPTRGSSYEQYF.

The table lists this clone with a count of one. This chain links TRBV15 with TRBJ1-1; D uncertain. The CDR3 sequence is 14 residues long. The germline V and J ends were trimmed by 0 bases and 6 bases, with 11 bases remaining between them. Per germline, CDR1 LNHNV and CDR2 YYDKDF (reference sequence). The CDR3 sequence: CATSRDWTDPEAFF. The DNA of the CDR3 is TGTGCCACCAGCAGAGATTGGACGGACCCTGAAGCTTTCTTT.

This chain links TRBV7-7 with TRBJ2-7; TRBD1 is a possible D gene (5 bases). Germline-derived CDR1 and CDR2 are SSHAT and FNYEAQ (reference sequence). This CDR3 has 13 residues. V lost 3 bases to trimming and J lost 5 bases, with 11 bases between them. The CDR3 DNA sequence: TGTGCCAGCAGCTTTGGGTTAGGGGACGAGCAGTACTTC. This codes for CASSFGLGDEQYF.